The clone carrying this T cell receptor (beta chain) was picked up a small number of times. Study processing details: Reference gene primer amplification gave estimated nucleated cell counts. The protocol was immunoSEQ multiplex PCR, while the TCRdb copy is restricted to in-frame clones and leaves out a portion. V, J and clone size are taken as reported in that table, and D and trimming were inferred from the DNA itself. The sample shows some 150,000 clones, roughly 80% of them seen only once. This entry comes from a study of blood T cell repertoires in COVID-19. About the research overall: The study drew acute and convalescent COVID-19 samples from the United States, Italy and Spain. PBMCs, B-cell-depleted T cells, or T cells were the source of the cDNA or gDNA that made up the material.

Per the germline V gene, CDR1 is ENHRY and CDR2 is SYGVKD. Unmatched junction bases numbered 8, after V lost 2 bases and J lost 7 bases. The CDR3 runs 16 residues. The clonotype was recovered from a man in his 70s with acute or convalescent COVID-19. The chain combines TRBV10-3 with TRBJ2-2; the match to TRBD1 covers 9 bases. The source material was peripheral blood. The CDR3 DNA follows: TGTGCCATCAGTGAGACGGTAACAGGGGGCATCGGGGAGCTGTTTTTT. As protein: CAISETVTGGIGELFF.